This T cell receptor (beta chain) was observed in a study of blood T cell repertoires in COVID-19. Overall study: Acute and convalescent COVID-19 specimens originated in the United States, Italy and Spain. In each case, the material was cDNA or gDNA derived from T cells, B-cell-depleted T cells, or PBMCs.

In the authors' workflow: Amplification of reference gene primers was used by the study to estimate nucleated cell counts. Libraries were prepared by immunoSEQ multiplex PCR; TCRdb keeps only in-frame clonotypes and omits some of them. V and J calls and clone size are copied from that table; D and trimming were computed from the DNA. The data hold about 110,000 clones, with more than 75% observed a single time. The CDR3 totals 13 residues. The V end lost 4 bases, the J end lost 1 base, and 8 bases lay between the germline ends. CDR1 is SGHDT and CDR2 is YYEEEE in the germline V gene. Sequenced input: peripheral blood. The receptor's source is a human donor in a cohort sampled during active COVID-19. This sequence joins TRBV5-6 and TRBJ1-1; the D gene is possibly TRBD1 (5 bases). The CDR3 DNA sequence: TGTGCCAGCAGCCGAGACAGGAACACTGAAGCTTTCTTT. Translated, it gives CASSRDRNTEAFF. The full variable domain, its missing parts supplied by reference TRBV5-6 and TRBJ1-1, is DAGVTQSPTHLIKTRGQQVTLRCSPKSGHDTVSWYQQALGQGPQFIFQYYEEEERQRGNFPDRFSGHQFPNYSSELNVNALLLGDSALYLCASSRDRNTEAFFGQGTRLTVV.